This TCR beta chain was profiled in a study of blood T cell repertoires in COVID-19. Across the study: COVID-19 samples from acute and convalescent phases originated in the United States, Italy and Spain. The cDNA or gDNA used as material had been derived from T cells, B-cell-depleted T cells, or PBMCs.

Germline-derived CDR1 and CDR2 are MDHEN and SYDVKM. The CDR3 covers 15 residues. V lost 6 bases, J lost 6 bases, and 19 bases lay in between. In the study's own analysis: Reference gene primer amplification gave estimated nucleated cell counts. This table comes from immunoSEQ multiplex PCR, and its TCRdb copy is limited to in-frame clones, with some not included. The DNA gave D and trimming, while V, J and clone size come from that table. The repertoire holds 95,000 to 150,000 clones, with 65% to 80% as singletons. The specimen sequenced was peripheral blood. The rearrangement uses TRBV28 and TRBJ2-3; a weak D match, TRBD2 (6 bases). This sequence originates from a human donor with acute or convalescent COVID-19. The donor label of this sample is uncertain. The CDR3, as DNA: TGTGCCAGCAGACGTATGTCGGGGAGGTGGGATACGCAGTATTTT. Translation gives CASRRMSGRWDTQYF.